A selection of T cell receptor beta chains follows, all from one sample in a study of T-cell reconstitution after alpha-beta-depleted transplantation in children. TCRdb re-called the PCR reads through MiXCR, storing one row per CDR3 protein. The sample lists fewer than 350,000 distinct CDR3 sequences, around 9.1% seen once, with around 7.5% in the top ten. Sequences were derived from PBMCs, sampled before TCRalphabeta/CD19-depleted stem cell transplant. The receptors were sampled from a boy younger than two with acute myeloid leukemia, due to receive a stem cell transplant. The CDR3 runs from the conserved cysteine through the conserved F or W. A D gene is named only where the DNA matches it firmly. Part of the rows lack a size; the others show once, few, many or a class for expanded clones.

clone_size: many; j_call: TRBJ2-1; d_call: .; v_call: TRBV4-2; cdr3_aa: CASSLIHNEQFF; cdr3_nt: TGTGCCAGCAGCCTTATCCACAATGAGCAGTTCTTC
clone_size: many; j_call: TRBJ2-3; d_call: TRBD2; v_call: TRBV4-2; cdr3_aa: CASSQDGGGTDTQYF; cdr3_nt: TGTGCCAGCAGCCAAGACGGCGGGGGAACAGATACGCAGTATTTT
clone_size: many; j_call: TRBJ2-4; d_call: TRBD1; v_call: TRBV5-1; cdr3_aa: CASSLTGGNIQYF; cdr3_nt: TGCGCCAGCAGCTTGACAGGGGGCAACATTCAGTACTTC
clone_size: few; j_call: TRBJ2-5; d_call: .; v_call: TRBV9; cdr3_aa: CASSAGTQETQYF; cdr3_nt: TGTGCCAGCAGCGCAGGGACTCAAGAGACCCAGTACTTC
clone_size: many; j_call: TRBJ1-5; d_call: .; v_call: TRBV28; cdr3_aa: CASSSRDTNQPQHF; cdr3_nt: TGTGCCAGCAGCTCCCGGGACACTAATCAGCCCCAGCATTTT
clone_size: many; j_call: TRBJ2-4; d_call: .; v_call: TRBV20-1; cdr3_aa: CSARFSGYKNIQYF; cdr3_nt: TGCAGTGCTAGATTCTCGGGGTACAAAAACATTCAGTACTTC
clone_size: many; j_call: TRBJ1-5; d_call: .; v_call: TRBV27; cdr3_aa: CASSFIGFGQPQHF; cdr3_nt: TGTGCCAGCAGTTTCATAGGATTTGGGCAGCCCCAGCATTTT
clone_size: many; j_call: TRBJ2-7; d_call: TRBD1; v_call: TRBV20-1; cdr3_aa: CSADGQGSRSYEQYF; cdr3_nt: TGCAGTGCGGACGGACAGGGAAGTAGGTCCTACGAGCAGTACTTC
clone_size: many; j_call: TRBJ2-7; d_call: TRBD2; v_call: TRBV5-1; cdr3_aa: CASSPRLAGSYEQYF; cdr3_nt: TGCGCCAGCAGCCCCCGACTAGCGGGGTCCTACGAGCAGTACTTC
clone_size: many; j_call: TRBJ1-2; d_call: .; v_call: TRBV20-1; cdr3_aa: CSARALTGTHANYGYTF; cdr3_nt: TGCAGTGCTAGAGCTCTAACGGGGACACACGCTAACTATGGCTACACCTTC
clone_size: .; j_call: TRBJ1-1; d_call: TRBD1; v_call: TRBV2; cdr3_aa: CASQLNRGGMNTEAFF; cdr3_nt: TGTGCCAGCCAGCTTAACAGGGGAGGGATGAACACTGAAGCTTTCTTT
clone_size: few; j_call: TRBJ1-2; d_call: TRBD1; v_call: TRBV10-3; cdr3_aa: CAISEGRDSLYGYTF; cdr3_nt: TGTGCCATCAGTGAGGGCCGGGACAGCCTCTATGGCTACACCTTC
clone_size: .; j_call: TRBJ2-7; d_call: .; v_call: TRBV5-1; cdr3_aa: CASSLTGPAYEQYF; cdr3_nt: TGCGCCAGCAGCCTAACGGGACCCGCCTACGAGCAGTACTTC
clone_size: few; j_call: TRBJ2-1; d_call: TRBD2; v_call: TRBV14; cdr3_aa: CASSQRGLVRGPNEQFF; cdr3_nt: TGTGCCAGCAGCCAAAGGGGACTAGTAAGGGGTCCCAATGAGCAGTTCTTC
clone_size: many; j_call: TRBJ2-4; d_call: TRBD2; v_call: TRBV20-1; cdr3_aa: CSALAEWGKNIQYF; cdr3_nt: TGCAGTGCCCTAGCGGAGTGGGGCAAAAACATTCAGTACTTC
clone_size: .; j_call: TRBJ1-3; d_call: TRBD1; v_call: TRBV4-3; cdr3_aa: CASSQGTGRGNTIYF; cdr3_nt: TGCGCCAGCAGCCAAGGGACAGGGAGAGGAAACACCATATATTTT
clone_size: many; j_call: TRBJ2-1; d_call: .; v_call: TRBV10-3; cdr3_aa: CAISRQATSYNEQFF; cdr3_nt: TGTGCCATCAGCCGCCAGGCCACCTCCTACAATGAGCAGTTCTTC
clone_size: many; j_call: TRBJ2-1; d_call: TRBD1; v_call: TRBV12-3/TRBV12-4; cdr3_aa: CASSATGGRSYNEQFF; cdr3_nt: TGTGCCAGCAGTGCCACAGGGGGCCGCTCCTACAATGAGCAGTTCTTC
clone_size: .; j_call: TRBJ2-1; d_call: TRBD2; v_call: TRBV27; cdr3_aa: CASSPLAGGFYNEQFF; cdr3_nt: TGTGCCAGCAGTCCGCTAGCGGGGGGGTTCTACAATGAGCAGTTCTTC
clone_size: many; j_call: TRBJ2-7; d_call: TRBD2; v_call: TRBV7-9; cdr3_aa: CASSSASGGYEQYF; cdr3_nt: TGTGCCAGCAGCTCCGCTAGCGGGGGCTACGAGCAGTACTTC
clone_size: few; j_call: TRBJ2-5; d_call: TRBD1; v_call: TRBV10-3; cdr3_aa: CAISVHRGPSETQYF; cdr3_nt: TGTGCCATCAGTGTGCACAGGGGCCCCTCGGAGACCCAGTACTTC
clone_size: many; j_call: TRBJ2-1; d_call: TRBD2; v_call: TRBV11-3; cdr3_aa: CASSRQREGRVNEQFF; cdr3_nt: TGTGCCAGCAGCAGACAGCGGGAGGGCCGAGTTAATGAGCAGTTCTTC
clone_size: many; j_call: TRBJ1-5; d_call: .; v_call: TRBV5-1; cdr3_aa: CASSYGSNQPQHF; cdr3_nt: TGCGCCAGCAGCTACGGGAGCAATCAGCCCCAGCATTTT
clone_size: .; j_call: TRBJ2-2; d_call: TRBD1; v_call: TRBV24-1; cdr3_aa: CATSDHWTGETGELFF; cdr3_nt: TGTGCCACCAGTGATCATTGGACAGGGGAGACCGGGGAGCTGTTTTTT
clone_size: many; j_call: TRBJ1-2; d_call: TRBD1; v_call: TRBV5-1; cdr3_aa: CASSPWTGTDCTF; cdr3_nt: TGCGCCAGCAGCCCTTGGACAGGCACCGACTGCACCTTC
clone_size: .; j_call: TRBJ2-1; d_call: TRBD1; v_call: TRBV4-1; cdr3_aa: CASSQVQRQGAPWNEQFF; cdr3_nt: TGCGCCAGCAGCCAAGTCCAAAGGCAGGGGGCGCCGTGGAATGAGCAGTTCTTC
clone_size: many; j_call: TRBJ2-2; d_call: .; v_call: TRBV20-1; cdr3_aa: CSARDGRDGGELFF; cdr3_nt: TGCAGTGCTAGAGATGGGCGGGATGGCGGGGAGCTGTTTTTT
clone_size: many; j_call: TRBJ2-3; d_call: .; v_call: TRBV5-1; cdr3_aa: CASSLPAGDPSTDTQYF; cdr3_nt: TGCGCCAGCAGCTTGCCTGCCGGGGATCCTAGCACAGATACGCAGTATTTT